Given below is one T cell receptor (beta chain) in context. A patient was excluded if there was uncontrolled infection, other autoimmune disease, pregnancy or lactation. On the basis of clinical symptoms, serum thyroxine and TRAb, thyroid ultrasound and orbital computed tomography, diagnoses were made. Source material for PBMCs was 10 ml fresh peripheral blood. The sample comes from a study of T cells in Graves' hyperthyroidism and ophthalmopathy. Looking at the study overall: The initial diagnosis was the point when peripheral blood was collected, ahead of any treatment.

RNA transcripts were the template for amplifying TCR beta CDR3 regions. When the TCR CDR3 underwent first-round RT-PCR, the HTBI primer set was used. TCRdb passed the multiplex PCR reads through MiXCR, listing each CDR3 protein once. The sample carries over 350,000 distinct CDR3 sequences, less than 20% recorded once. In germline, CDR1 is SGHRS, CDR2 YFSETQ. V lost 5 bases to trimming and J lost 0 bases, with 6 bases between them. This CDR3 region has 14 residues. What was sequenced was blood. The J gene is TRBJ2-6, the V gene TRBV5-1; no firm D call. This receptor was obtained from a man aged 18 to 29 with Graves' ophthalmopathy. The CDR3 protein is CASSITSGANVLTF. The DNA of the CDR3 is TGCGCCAGCAGTATCACCTCTGGGGCCAACGTCCTGACTTTC.